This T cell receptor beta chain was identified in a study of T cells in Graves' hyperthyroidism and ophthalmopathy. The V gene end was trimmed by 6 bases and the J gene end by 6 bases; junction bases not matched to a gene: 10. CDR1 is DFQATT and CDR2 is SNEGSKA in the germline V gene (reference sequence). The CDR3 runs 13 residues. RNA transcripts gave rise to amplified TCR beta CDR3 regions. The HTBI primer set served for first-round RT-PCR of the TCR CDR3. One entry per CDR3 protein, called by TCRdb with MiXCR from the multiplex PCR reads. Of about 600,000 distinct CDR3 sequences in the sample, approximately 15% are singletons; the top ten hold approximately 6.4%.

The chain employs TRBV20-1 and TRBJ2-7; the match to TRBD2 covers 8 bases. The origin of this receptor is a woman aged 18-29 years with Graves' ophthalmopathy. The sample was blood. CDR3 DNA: TGCAGTGCGCAAGGGGCGGGAGGTGCCGAGCAGTACTTC. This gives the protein CSAQGAGGAEQYF.